Following are 2 T cell receptor beta chains from one sample sequenced in a study of vaccination and CD4 T cells after COVID-19. No cognate antigen is known for these TCRs. Once obtained from cultured CD4+ T cells, the DNA was sequenced using the Oncomine TCR Beta short-read assay. Using its own MiXCR run on the PCR reads, TCRdb lists one record per CDR3 protein. The table records under 30,000 distinct CDR3 sequences, about two fifths of them present only once. As for time point: late sampling 161 to 241 days after vaccination in a few convalescent patients. Described treatment: 10-day PBMC culture with coronavirus spike peptide pools or control peptides (ViraFEST assay). Source: CD4+ T cells from blood, cultured in vitro, taken about 7 months after SARS-CoV-2 vaccination. These receptors all stem from a human donor who had recovered from COVID-19.

This clonotype is medium-sized. The chain employs TRBV6-1 and TRBJ2-7; 13 bases are a match to TRBD2. CDR1 is MNHNS and CDR2 is SASEGT in the germline V gene. The V and J ends lost 5 bases and 4 bases, in that order; junction bases with no gene match: 8. CDR3 length: 16 residues. CDR3 loop: CASSPRTSGSLYEQYF. The CDR3 DNA follows: TGTGCCAGCAGTCCGAGGACTAGCGGGAGTCTATACGAGCAGTACTTC.

This clonotype has a handful of counts. The V gene is TRBV20-1, the J gene TRBJ1-3; a possible D gene is TRBD1 (5 bases). Germline loops: CDR1 DFQATT, CDR2 SNEGSKA (reference sequence). This CDR3 is 13 amino acids long. Trimming removed 3 bases from V and 2 bases from J, with 8 bases in between. For the CDR3, the DNA is TGCAGTGCTAGTCAGGGAACTGGAAACACCATATATTTT. Protein: CSASQGTGNTIYF.